The 26 T cell receptor beta chains in this list originate from one sample, sequenced in a study of shared clonotypes between healthy human individuals (dated by TCRdb to the early 2020s). Library preparation employed the immunoSEQ multiplex PCR assay. In TCRdb, the immuneACCESS table is reduced to in-frame sequences with V and J assigned. These tables do not hold every clone; where another copy was compared, an unresolved V gene accounts for under half, and the others remain unexplained. This sample gives a few hundred thousand clones in total; around 86% of them show up just once. In total, the top ten clones hold 15% to 20% of the sample. The sample comprised memory CD8+ T cells sorted from blood. The meaning of the sample's cell subset or site label: CD45RO+ cells pooled with CCR7-negative TemRA cells. The receptors derive from a man in his late teens or twenties in good health.

The chain has TRBV2 and TRBJ2-3; no reliable D call. The germline V gene encodes CDR1 SNHLY and CDR2 FYNNEI. Trimming took 4 bases from V and 6 from J, leaving 11 bases between them. This CDR3 has 13 residues. CDR3 sequence: CASSGLRKDTQYF. The DNA for the CDR3 is TGTGCCAGCAGTGGGCTTAGGAAGGATACGCAGTATTTT.

The genes are TRBV5-1 and TRBJ2-1; D not resolved. V lost 0 bases and J 0 bases, leaving 10 bases between the germline ends. The CDR3 extends over 16 amino acids. CDR1 SGHRS and CDR2 YFSETQ come from the germline V gene. The CDR3 protein is CASSLVGAGSYNEQFF. DNA for the CDR3: TGCGCCAGCAGCTTGGTCGGTGCAGGCTCCTACAATGAGCAGTTCTTC.

This clone was observed many times. The genes are TRBV9 and TRBJ2-1; TRBD2 might be the D (5 bases). The CDR3 totals 15 residues. The V end lost 5 bases, the J end lost 2 bases, and 14 bases lay between the germline ends. In germline, CDR1 is SGDLS, CDR2 YYNGEE. The CDR3 bases are TGTGCCAGCAGTATGTTTCCGGGGACCTACAATGAGCAGTTCTTC. Protein: CASSMFPGTYNEQFF.

The V call is TRBV7-2, the J call TRBJ1-5; D is unresolved. Germline loops: CDR1 SGHTA, CDR2 FQGNSA. This CDR3 region has 16 residues. V was shortened by 5 bases and J by 1 base, with 15 bases between the two germline ends. DNA of the CDR3: TGTGCCAGCAGCCCATGGGCCGAGGGCAGCAATCAGCCCCAGCATTTT. Translating it yields CASSPWAEGSNQPQHF.

The chain recombines TRBV11-2 with TRBJ2-5; the D is unclear. This CDR3 spans 11 amino acids. CDR1 SGHAT and CDR2 FQNNGV come from the germline V gene. V was cut by 8 bases and J by 4 bases, with 8 bases left in between. CDR3 residues: CASSAPETQYF. In DNA, the CDR3 is TGTGCCAGCTCTGCCCCAGAGACCCAGTACTTC.

CDR3 bases: TGTGCCAGCAGCTTAGGGGTACCGGTATATGGCTACACCTTC. Its translation: CASSLGVPVYGYTF. V gene TRBV7-9 combines with J gene TRBJ1-2; no clear D gene. The germline V gene encodes CDR1 SEHNR and CDR2 FQNEAQ (reference sequence). Trimming removed 1 base at V and 5 bases at J, with 11 bases between. This CDR3 is 14 amino acids long.

The chain joins TRBV27 to TRBJ2-7; 8 bases agree with TRBD1. This CDR3 region has 14 residues. V trimming: 6 bases; J trimming: 5 bases; junction bases outside the gene matches: 9. CDR1 and CDR2 from the germline V gene are MNHEY and SMNVEV (reference sequence). In DNA form, the CDR3 reads TGTGCCAGCAGGAGACAGGGGATCTATGACGAGCAGTACTTC. It yields the protein CASRRQGIYDEQYF.

The chain uses TRBV27 and TRBJ1-5; 10 positions match TRBD1. Trimming at V came to 5 bases and at J to 2 bases, leaving 6 bases not matched to a gene. CDR3 length: 16 amino acids. Germline V lookup: CDR1 MNHEY, CDR2 SMNVEV (reference sequence). This chain's CDR3 is CASSVGTGEGNQPQHF. CDR3 nucleotide sequence: TGTGCCAGCAGTGTGGGGACAGGGGAAGGCAATCAGCCCCAGCATTTT.

The chain has TRBV9 and TRBJ2-3; TRBD2 aligns across 7 bases. Per germline, CDR1 SGDLS and CDR2 YYNGEE. V dropped 4 bases and J dropped 8; count of bases not matched to a gene: 7. CDR3 length: 13 amino acids. The DNA for the CDR3 is TGTGCCAGCAGCCCCGAGCCGGGGGGTACGCAGTATTTT. Amino acid sequence: CASSPEPGGTQYF.

The genes are TRBV7-9 and TRBJ2-5; 7 bases fit TRBD2. CDR1 is SEHNR and CDR2 is FQNEAQ in the germline V gene (reference sequence). CDR3 length: 15 amino acids. Trimming took 5 bases from V and 3 from J; bases not matched to a gene: 9. CDR3 residues: CASSLSSGAEETQYF. CDR3 nucleotides: TGTGCCAGCAGCCTAAGCAGCGGGGCCGAAGAGACCCAGTACTTC. Drawing the rest from reference TRBV7-9 and TRBJ2-5, the complete variable domain is DTGVSQNPRHKITKRGQNVTFRCDPISEHNRLYWYRQTLGQGPEFLTYFQNEAQLEKSRLLSDRFSAERPKGSFSTLEIQRTEQGDSAMYLCASSLSSGAEETQYFGPGTRLLVL.

The gene calls are TRBV11-2 and TRBJ2-3; D is ambiguous. V lost 0 bases, J lost 2 bases, and 3 bases lay in between. CDR1 and CDR2 (germline): SGHAT, FQNNGV. CDR3 length: 13 residues. The CDR3 region has the DNA TGTGCCAGCAGCTTAGACCCCACAGATACGCAGTATTTT. It translates to CASSLDPTDTQYF.

The genes are TRBV6-5 and TRBJ1-1; D ambiguous. The V end lost 6 bases, the J end lost 0 bases, and 8 bases lay between the germline ends. Germline lookup yields CDR1 MNHEY and CDR2 SVGAGI. The CDR3 is 13 residues long. CDR3 bases: TGTGCCAGCAGATTAGGGATGAACACTGAAGCTTTCTTT. Protein: CASRLGMNTEAFF.

The rearrangement links TRBV7-9 to TRBJ1-4, with 9 positions matching TRBD1. CDR1 is SEHNR, CDR2 FQNEAQ, per germline (reference sequence). The CDR3 is made up of 14 amino acids. V was clipped by 4 bases and J by 6 bases; unmatched bases: 3. CDR3 DNA sequence: TGTGCCAGCAGCTCGGGACAGGGTGATGAAAAACTGTTTTTT. Protein sequence: CASSSGQGDEKLFF.

V usage is TRBV19 and J usage is TRBJ2-3, with 9 bases aligning to TRBD1. This CDR3 is built from 16 residues. With V trimmed by 3 bases and J by 6 bases, 10 bases remained unmatched. The germline V gene has CDR1 LNHDA and CDR2 SQIVND (reference sequence). CDR3: CASSIGPGTGKDTQYF. CDR3 sequence (DNA): TGTGCCAGTAGTATTGGTCCGGGGACAGGGAAGGATACGCAGTATTTT.

The V gene is TRBV5-6, the J gene TRBJ2-1; 11 bases fit TRBD2. V gave up 5 bases and J gave up 2 bases; unmatched junction bases: 12. The CDR3 has 18 residues. Germline V CDR1 and CDR2: SGHDT, YYEEEE. CDR3 DNA sequence: TGTGCCAGCAGGCCCGGGACTAGCGGAACTCTCCCCTACAATGAGCAGTTCTTC. Its protein is CASRPGTSGTLPYNEQFF.

This chain uses TRBV6-1 with TRBJ1-1; D remains unclear. The CDR3 has 12 residues. CDR1 and CDR2 (germline): MNHNS, SASEGT. Trimming pared 10 bases from V and 4 bases from J, leaving 13 bases between. For the CDR3, the DNA is TGTGCCATATCCAGGATACTCACTGAAGCTTTCTTT. Protein: CAISRILTEAFF.

V and J are TRBV21-1 and TRBJ2-7; TRBD1, as called in the table, went unchecked against the DNA. TRBV21-1 is a pseudogene locus. The CDR3 sequence is 15 residues long. The CDR3 DNA follows: TGTGCCAGCCTCTTCCGAGGTACAGGATATTACGAGCAGTACTTC. As protein: CASLFRGTGYYEQYF.

The CDR3 sequence: CASSFRTSGRDEQFF. Written as DNA, the CDR3 is TGTGCCAGCAGCTTTCGGACTAGCGGGAGGGATGAGCAGTTCTTC. The chain joins TRBV7-8 to TRBJ2-1; 15 bases agree with TRBD2. Losses at the gene ends were 3 bases for V and 8 bases for J; bases not matched to a gene: 2. Germline CDR1 is SGHVS and CDR2 is FQNEAQ. This CDR3 comprises 15 residues.

Comment on this clone: In the same sample, other DNA sequences code for this CDR3. The chain uses TRBV9 and TRBJ1-1, with D uncertain. Germline V lookup: CDR1 SGDLS, CDR2 YYNGEE. There are 13 residues in the CDR3. With 0 bases removed from V and 5 bases from J, the gap between germline ends came to 8 bases. CDR3 sequence reads: CASSVGGRTEAFF. CDR3 in DNA: TGTGCCAGCAGCGTAGGGGGTCGAACTGAAGCTTTCTTT.

V gene TRBV6-5 combines with J gene TRBJ2-1; D possibly corresponds to TRBD1 (5 bases). Trimming left V 5 bases short and J 10 bases short, with 15 bases between. Germline-derived CDR1 and CDR2 are MNHEY and SVGAGI. The CDR3 has 13 amino acids. The CDR3 is CASSPGSGMEQFF. The CDR3 bases are TGTGCCAGCAGTCCCGGTTCAGGGATGGAGCAGTTCTTC.

The chain joins TRBV7-9 to TRBJ1-2; maybe TRBD1 (6 bases). The CDR3 extends over 12 amino acids. Germline V gene data show CDR1 as SEHNR and CDR2 as FQNEAQ (reference sequence). The V and J ends lost 5 bases and 10 bases respectively, with 14 bases between them. The CDR3 nucleotides read TGTGCCAGCAGCACCAACAGGGTTGACTACACCTTC. Amino acid sequence: CASSTNRVDYTF.

As regards this clone: Other DNA sequences in the same sample also yield this CDR3. This sequence joins TRBV27 and TRBJ2-7, with 12 bases lining up with TRBD2. After removal of 5 bases from V and 1 base from J, the junction contained 6 bases not matched to a gene. Germline V CDR1 and CDR2: MNHEY, SMNVEV (reference sequence). The CDR3 consists of 16 residues. The CDR3 here is CASSPRLAGESYEQYF. DNA for the CDR3: TGTGCCAGCAGTCCAAGACTAGCGGGGGAGTCCTACGAGCAGTACTTC.

The chain uses TRBV6-1 and TRBJ1-2; the D is unclear. Deletions cut 3 bases from V and 2 bases from J, with 7 bases between. Per the germline V gene, CDR1 is MNHNS and CDR2 is SASEGT. The CDR3 consists of 13 residues. The CDR3 protein is CASSEAGNYGYTF. The CDR3 bases are TGTGCCAGCAGTGAGGCAGGAAACTATGGCTACACCTTC.

The genes are TRBV29-1 and TRBJ2-5; D may match TRBD1 or TRBD2 (5 bases each). CDR1 and CDR2 from the germline V gene are SQVTM and ANQGSEA. V was pared by 6 bases and J by 5 bases, with 16 bases between. The CDR3 covers 13 residues. The CDR3 DNA reads TGCAGCGTCGGGGTCGGCAGGGCGGAGACCCAGTACTTC. Translating it yields CSVGVGRAETQYF.

The V call is TRBV5-1, the J call TRBJ2-1, with TRBD1 as a possible D gene (6 bases). V lost 2 bases and J lost 4, with 16 bases in between. The V gene's germline CDR1 is SGHRS and CDR2 YFSETQ. This CDR3 has 16 residues. The CDR3, as DNA: TGCGCCAGCAGCTTAACAGGGCCTCTTTATTACAATGAGCAGTTCTTC. Protein sequence: CASSLTGPLYYNEQFF.

The CDR3 protein is CASSQPPYEQYF. As DNA, the CDR3 is TGTGCCAGCAGCCAGCCCCCTTACGAGCAGTACTTC. This chain connects TRBV7-2 to TRBJ2-7; no definite D call. V lost 5 bases and J 4 bases, leaving 9 bases between the germline ends. The CDR3 has 12 residues. The germline V gene encodes CDR1 SGHTA and CDR2 FQGNSA.